Sequencing of this T cell receptor (beta chain) was carried out in a study of blood T cell repertoires in COVID-19. Study context: T cells, B-cell-depleted T cells, or PBMCs provided the cDNA or gDNA that served as material.

The CDR3 runs 14 residues. Looked up from germline, CDR1 is MNHNY and CDR2 is SVGAGI (reference sequence). Deletions cut 6 bases from V and 5 bases from J, with 16 bases between. Source study methods: Reference gene primer amplification in the assay estimated nucleated cell counts. TCRdb's copy holds only in-frame clones and misses some; the assay was immunoSEQ multiplex PCR. The DNA was the basis for D and trimming; V, J and clone size are from that table. The sample lists 70,000 or so clones, about four fifths seen once, with 8.5% to 10% in the top ten. The clonotype originates from a human donor in a cohort sampled during active COVID-19. Material for sequencing was peripheral blood. The V and J genes are TRBV6-6 and TRBJ1-1, with TRBD1 as a possible D gene (5 bases). DNA of the CDR3: TGTGCCAGCAGCTGGGACTCACGAACAACTGAAGCTTTCTTT. Its protein is CASSWDSRTTEAFF.